Shown below are 28 T cell receptor beta chains from a single sample sequenced in a study of OX40 agonist ivuxolimab in advanced cancers. Measured with immunoSEQ multiplex PCR; TCRdb has only the in-frame clones, and not every one. The sample contains 65,000 to 80,000 clones, approximately 86% of which appear only once. This sample comprised CD4+ or CD8+ T cells sorted from blood, obtained in a trial of the OX40 agonist ivuxolimab. All receptors derive from an adult with an advanced solid tumor such as melanoma, head and neck, liver or kidney cancer.

This rearrangement joins TRBV2 to TRBJ1-5, with D possibly being TRBD1 (6 bases). The length of the CDR3 is 15 residues. CDR1 and CDR2 from the germline V gene are SNHLY and FYNNEI. Trimming cost V 7 bases and J 3 bases, with 16 bases left between them. The CDR3 loop is CASTPTGGPNQPQHF. Here the CDR3 DNA reads TGTGCCAGCACCCCCACGGGGGGGCCCAATCAGCCCCAGCATTTT.

This chain uses TRBV4-1 with TRBJ1-2; 8 nucleotides align to TRBD1. Germline V gene lookup returns CDR1 MGHRA and CDR2 YSYEKL. V was clipped by 2 bases and J by 4 bases; unmatched bases: 6. This CDR3 is built from 15 residues. The CDR3: CASSQSGQDLYGYTF. In DNA, the CDR3 is TGCGCCAGCAGCCAATCGGGACAGGACCTCTATGGCTACACCTTC.

V and J are TRBV10-3 and TRBJ2-5; 10 bases agree with TRBD1. Germline loops: CDR1 ENHRY, CDR2 SYGVKD. This CDR3 has 11 residues. V dropped 9 bases and J dropped 5; count of bases not matched to a gene: 0. The CDR3 DNA follows: TGTGCCATGGGACAGGGGGAGACCCAGTACTTC. This gives the protein CAMGQGETQYF.

J is TRBJ2-1 and V is TRBV18, with 12 nucleotides matching TRBD2. V lost 4 bases to trimming and J lost 8 bases; unmatched junction nucleotides: 18. CDR1 and CDR2 from the germline V gene are KGHSH and LQKENI. This CDR3 region has 19 residues. Here the CDR3 DNA reads TGTGCCAGCTCACATGGGGTCAGGCCGGAGACTAGCGGGAGTCATGAGCAGTTCTTC. It yields the protein CASSHGVRPETSGSHEQFF.

J is TRBJ2-5 and V is TRBV28; D assignment may be TRBD1 or TRBD2 (5 bases each). This CDR3 comprises 15 residues. The germline CDR1 and CDR2 sequences are MDHEN and SYDVKM. With 5 bases removed from V and 1 base from J, the gap between germline ends came to 14 bases. The CDR3 loop reads CASSQSGSFQETQYF. The CDR3 nucleotides read TGTGCCAGCAGTCAATCAGGGAGCTTCCAAGAGACCCAGTACTTC.

The rearrangement uses TRBV10-3 and TRBJ2-2, with D perhaps matching TRBD1 (6 bases). Germline CDR1 reads ENHRY; CDR2 reads SYGVKD. Trimming stripped 8 bases from V and 2 bases from J, with 12 bases between. This CDR3 has 14 amino acids. CDR3 in amino acids: CAIGGQSNTGELFF. In DNA, the CDR3 is TGTGCCATCGGCGGACAGTCTAACACCGGGGAGCTGTTTTTT.

This clone occurred once. The V call is TRBV11-2, the J call TRBJ1-6; D is unclear. This CDR3 is 13 amino acids long. Germline V lookup: CDR1 SGHAT, CDR2 FQNNGV. V lost 6 bases to trimming and J lost 6 bases, with 9 bases between them. CDR3 nucleotide sequence: TGTGCCAGCAGTCGCGACACTAATTCACCCCTCCACTTT. Amino acid sequence: CASSRDTNSPLHF.

The genes are TRBV19 and TRBJ2-3, with a tentative D call TRBD1 (5 bases). The CDR3 has 11 amino acids. V was pared by 6 bases and J by 8 bases, with 9 bases between. The germline V gene encodes CDR1 LNHDA and CDR2 SQIVND (reference sequence). CDR3 loop: CASRTAVTQYF. The CDR3 DNA reads as TGTGCCAGTAGGACAGCCGTTACGCAGTATTTT.

V is TRBV5-6 and J is TRBJ1-2; no definite D call. This CDR3 comprises 14 residues. Germline V gene data show CDR1 as SGHDT and CDR2 as YYEEEE. V shed 4 bases and J shed 8 bases, with 18 bases lying between them. CDR3 DNA: TGTGCCAGCAGCGAGGAAGCTAACCAGCGGGGCTACACCTTC. Translated: CASSEEANQRGYTF. Looking up the rest from reference TRBV5-6 and TRBJ1-2 gives the full variable domain: DAGVTQSPTHLIKTRGQQVTLRCSPKSGHDTVSWYQQALGQGPQFIFQYYEEEERQRGNFPDRFSGHQFPNYSSELNVNALLLGDSALYLCASSEEANQRGYTFGSGTRLTVV.

This chain joins TRBV5-5 and TRBJ1-5; tentative D call: TRBD1 (6 bases). V dropped 3 bases and J dropped 5 bases, with 9 bases sitting between them. CDR3 length: 13 amino acids. Germline V lookup: CDR1 SGHKS, CDR2 YYEKEE (reference sequence). The CDR3 reads CASSSQGYQPQHF. The CDR3 region has the DNA TGTGCCAGCAGCTCTCAGGGGTATCAGCCCCAGCATTTT.

V is TRBV7-9 and J is TRBJ1-1, with TRBD1 as a possible D gene (6 bases). Germline assignment: CDR1 SEHNR and CDR2 FQNEAQ (reference sequence). The CDR3 extends over 12 amino acids. Deletions cut 6 bases from V and 6 bases from J, with 11 bases between. CDR3 loop: CASSSTGSEAFF. The DNA for the CDR3 is TGTGCCAGCAGTTCGACAGGCTCTGAAGCTTTCTTT.

The chain's CDR3 is CAWNHRDRVFGIQYF. The CDR3, as DNA: TGTGCCTGGAACCACCGGGACAGGGTATTTGGCATTCAGTACTTC. V and J are TRBV30 and TRBJ2-4; 9 nucleotides line up with TRBD1. CDR3 length: 15 amino acids. The V and J ends lost 4 bases and 9 bases, in that order; junction bases with no gene match: 13. From germline, CDR1 is GTSNPN and CDR2 SVGIG (reference sequence).

The chain links TRBV19 to TRBJ1-1, with a possible D match to TRBD1 (6 bases). The CDR3 is 15 amino acids. The V gene's germline CDR1 is LNHDA and CDR2 SQIVND (reference sequence). Between the trimmed V and J ends, which lost 5 bases and 0 bases, there was a span of 13 bases. The CDR3 DNA follows: TGTGCCAGTAGTCCCCCCGGGGGCTTGAACACTGAAGCTTTCTTT. Residues: CASSPPGGLNTEAFF.

The chain has TRBV5-1 and TRBJ2-1; 10 bases align to TRBD2. The junction had 8 bases not matched to a gene; V was cut back by 4 bases and J by 7 bases. Germline V gene sequence: CDR1 SGHRS, CDR2 YFSETQ. The CDR3 covers 15 residues. The CDR3 is CASSTSTSGLNEQFF. In nucleotides, the CDR3 is TGCGCCAGCAGCACATCGACTAGCGGGCTTAATGAGCAGTTCTTC.

V usage is TRBV7-9 and J usage is TRBJ2-7; D possibly uses TRBD1 or TRBD2 (6 bases each). In germline, CDR1 is SEHNR, CDR2 FQNEAQ (reference sequence). Trimming removed 5 bases from V and 1 base from J, with 15 bases in between. The CDR3 is 15 residues long. The CDR3 sequence is CASSQLGGISYEQYF. The CDR3 nucleotides are TGTGCCAGCAGCCAGCTAGGGGGGATATCCTACGAGCAGTACTTC.

The J gene is TRBJ2-1, the V gene TRBV11-3; 9 positions match TRBD1. CDR1 and CDR2 from the germline V gene are SGHNT and YENEEA. J was trimmed by 4 bases and V by 3 bases; bases with no gene match: 4. The CDR3 extends over 15 amino acids. The CDR3 reads CASSLGQGGYNEQFF. The CDR3 coding sequence is TGTGCCAGCAGCTTGGGACAGGGAGGTTACAATGAGCAGTTCTTC.

This chain uses TRBV9 with TRBJ2-1; D not certain. Trimming pared 3 bases from V and 0 bases from J, leaving 13 bases between. Germline CDR1 reads SGDLS; CDR2 reads YYNGEE. The CDR3 consists of 16 residues. The chain's CDR3 is CASSARMTGSYNEQFF. The CDR3 bases are TGTGCCAGCAGCGCCCGTATGACGGGCTCCTACAATGAGCAGTTCTTC.

The J gene is TRBJ2-2, the V gene TRBV5-1; 11 bases are a match to TRBD1. V lost 0 bases and J lost 0; bases outside the gene matches: 4. The CDR3 runs 18 residues. In germline, CDR1 is SGHRS, CDR2 YFSETQ. CDR3 coding DNA: TGCGCCAGCAGCTTGGTCGGACAGGGGGCCGCGAACACCGGGGAGCTGTTTTTT. Amino acid sequence: CASSLVGQGAANTGELFF.

The V and J genes are TRBV19 and TRBJ2-7; 9 positions agree with TRBD1. The CDR3 is 15 amino acids. Per germline, CDR1 LNHDA and CDR2 SQIVND (reference sequence). With V trimmed by 5 bases and J by 0 bases, 5 bases remained unmatched. As DNA, the CDR3 is TGTGCCAGTAGTCTCGGGACAGGGAGCTCCTACGAGCAGTACTTC. This gives the protein CASSLGTGSSYEQYF.

The V call is TRBV7-8, the J call TRBJ2-2; D may be TRBD2 (5 bases). Germline lookup yields CDR1 SGHVS and CDR2 FQNEAQ. V dropped 1 base and J dropped 3 bases, with 9 bases sitting between them. This CDR3 is built from 15 residues. CDR3 in amino acids: CASSLVTTHTGELFF. CDR3 DNA sequence: TGTGCCAGCAGCTTAGTGACTACCCACACCGGGGAGCTGTTTTTT.

This chain uses TRBV18 with TRBJ1-5; perhaps TRBD1 as D (5 bases). The germline V gene encodes CDR1 KGHSH and CDR2 LQKENI. The CDR3 runs 13 residues. V lost 6 bases and J 1 base, leaving 7 bases between the germline ends. This CDR3 reads CASSEGSNQPQHF. DNA for the CDR3: TGTGCCAGCTCTGAGGGGAGCAATCAGCCCCAGCATTTT.

The chain combines TRBV6-5 with TRBJ2-3, with 8 positions matching TRBD2. CDR3 length: 16 amino acids. Germline-derived CDR1 and CDR2 are MNHEY and SVGAGI. Trimming cost V 0 bases and J 1 base; bases outside gene matches: 3. CDR3 nucleotide sequence: TGTGCCAGCAGTTACTCGATACTAGCGGGCACAGATACGCAGTATTTT. Protein: CASSYSILAGTDTQYF.

The rearrangement joins TRBV27 to TRBJ2-2, with 8 bases fitting TRBD1. Trimming at V came to 3 bases and at J to 5 bases, leaving 8 bases not matched to a gene. Germline V CDR1 and CDR2: MNHEY, SMNVEV (reference sequence). This CDR3 region has 16 residues. CDR3 DNA: TGTGCCAGCAGTTTTCGACAGGGGCTGATTACCGGGGAGCTGTTTTTT. The encoded protein is CASSFRQGLITGELFF.

This chain connects TRBV6-4 to TRBJ1-1; no definite D call. The CDR3 covers 13 residues. CDR1 MRHNA and CDR2 SNTAGT come from the germline V gene. The V gene lost 9 bases and the J gene lost 1 base, with 12 bases spanning the gap. This CDR3 is CASRVEANTEAFF. In DNA, the CDR3 is TGTGCCAGTCGGGTTGAAGCGAACACTGAAGCTTTCTTT.

The CDR3 loop reads CASSQYRDTNYGYTF. The CDR3 DNA sequence: TGTGCCAGCAGCCAGTACCGGGACACAAACTATGGCTACACCTTC. The J gene is TRBJ1-2, the V gene TRBV4-2, with D perhaps TRBD1 (6 bases). The CDR3 sequence is 15 residues long. The V and J ends lost 3 bases and 2 bases respectively, with 13 bases between them. Germline lookup yields CDR1 LGHNA and CDR2 YNFKEQ.

The chain carries TRBV27 and TRBJ2-7; TRBD1 matches 8 bases. This CDR3 region has 18 residues. Germline loops: CDR1 MNHEY, CDR2 SMNVEV (reference sequence). The J segment lost 4 bases and the V segment lost 7 bases, leaving 21 bases of the junction unmatched. Here the CDR3 DNA reads TGTGCCAGCATTAAGGACAGGGTTATTCGTAGGCCGATTTACGAGCAGTACTTC. This gives the protein CASIKDRVIRRPIYEQYF.

The J gene is TRBJ1-4, the V gene TRBV9, with 12 bases matching TRBD1. The length of the CDR3 is 15 residues. Germline-derived CDR1 and CDR2 are SGDLS and YYNGEE. Germline trimming cut 3 bases from V and 7 bases from J; bases unmatched to any gene: 4. CDR3 residues: CASSGDRGRGEKLFF. Written as DNA, the CDR3 is TGTGCCAGCAGCGGGGACAGGGGGCGCGGTGAAAAACTGTTTTTT.

The rearrangement joins TRBV15 to TRBJ2-7, with D possibly matching TRBD2 (5 bases). This CDR3 region has 14 residues. CDR1 is LNHNV and CDR2 is YYDKDF in the germline V gene (reference sequence). Deletions cut 6 bases from V and 0 bases from J, with 12 bases between. The CDR3 loop reads CATSYGLGSYEQYF. As DNA, the CDR3 is TGTGCCACCAGTTACGGACTGGGCTCCTACGAGCAGTACTTC.